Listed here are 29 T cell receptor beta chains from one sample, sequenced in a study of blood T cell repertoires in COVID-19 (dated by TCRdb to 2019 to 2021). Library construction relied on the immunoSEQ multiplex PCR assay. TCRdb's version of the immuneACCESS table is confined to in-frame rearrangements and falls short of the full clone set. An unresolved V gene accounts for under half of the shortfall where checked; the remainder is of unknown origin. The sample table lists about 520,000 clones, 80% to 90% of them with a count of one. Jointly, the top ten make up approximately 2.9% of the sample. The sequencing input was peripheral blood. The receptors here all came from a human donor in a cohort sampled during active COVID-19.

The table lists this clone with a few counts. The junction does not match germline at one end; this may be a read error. CDR3 nucleotides: TGTGCTAGCAGCCCACTAGCGGGAGGTTCCTCCTACGAGCAGTACTTC. Translation: CASSPLAGGSSYEQYF. V usage is TRBV7-7 and J usage is TRBJ2-7, with 12 bases that match TRBD2. There are 16 residues in the CDR3. CDR1 is SSHAT, CDR2 FNYEAQ, per germline (reference sequence).

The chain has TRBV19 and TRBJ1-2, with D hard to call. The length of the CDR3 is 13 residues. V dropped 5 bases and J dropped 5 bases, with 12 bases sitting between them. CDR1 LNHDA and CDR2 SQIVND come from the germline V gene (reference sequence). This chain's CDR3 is CASSANYQYGYTF. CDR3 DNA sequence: TGTGCCAGTAGTGCAAACTATCAGTATGGCTACACCTTC. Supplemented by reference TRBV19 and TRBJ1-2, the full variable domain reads DGGITQSPKYLFRKEGQNVTLSCEQNLNHDAMYWYRQDPGQGLRLIYYSQIVNDFQKGDIAEGYSVSREKKESFPLTVTSAQKNPTAFYLCASSANYQYGYTFGSGTRLTVV.

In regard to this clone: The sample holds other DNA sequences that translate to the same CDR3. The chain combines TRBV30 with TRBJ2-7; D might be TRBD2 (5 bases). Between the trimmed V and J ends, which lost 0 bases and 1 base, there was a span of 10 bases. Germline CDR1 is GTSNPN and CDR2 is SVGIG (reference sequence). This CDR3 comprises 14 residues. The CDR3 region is CAWSVGGGSYEQYF. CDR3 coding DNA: TGTGCCTGGAGTGTAGGAGGCGGTTCCTACGAGCAGTACTTC.

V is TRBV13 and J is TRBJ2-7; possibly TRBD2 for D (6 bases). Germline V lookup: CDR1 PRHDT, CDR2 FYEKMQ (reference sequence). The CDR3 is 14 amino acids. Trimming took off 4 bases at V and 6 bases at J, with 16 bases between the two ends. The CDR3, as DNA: TGTGCCAGCAGCTCCCGGGACTTAGACTTCGAGCAGTACTTC. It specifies CASSSRDLDFEQYF.

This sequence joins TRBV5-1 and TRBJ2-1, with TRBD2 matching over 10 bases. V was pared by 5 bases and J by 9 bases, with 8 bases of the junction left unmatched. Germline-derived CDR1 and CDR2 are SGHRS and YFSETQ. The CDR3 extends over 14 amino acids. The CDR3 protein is CASRVEAGGIEQFF. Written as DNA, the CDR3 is TGCGCCAGCAGGGTAGAAGCGGGAGGGATTGAGCAGTTCTTC.

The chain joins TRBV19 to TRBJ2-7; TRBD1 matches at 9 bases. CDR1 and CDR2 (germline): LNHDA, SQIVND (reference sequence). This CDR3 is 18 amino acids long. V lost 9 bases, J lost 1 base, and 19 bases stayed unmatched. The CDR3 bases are TGTGCCAGCTCTAGTGCGGGACAGGGCGTTCCTGGATCCTACGAGCAGTACTTC. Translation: CASSSAGQGVPGSYEQYF.

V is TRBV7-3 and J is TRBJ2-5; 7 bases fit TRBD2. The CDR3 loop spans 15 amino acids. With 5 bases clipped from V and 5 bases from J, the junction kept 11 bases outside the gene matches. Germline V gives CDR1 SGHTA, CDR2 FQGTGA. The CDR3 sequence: CASSLVVGGSETQYF. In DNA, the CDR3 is TGTGCCAGCAGCCTGGTCGTCGGGGGGAGTGAGACCCAGTACTTC.

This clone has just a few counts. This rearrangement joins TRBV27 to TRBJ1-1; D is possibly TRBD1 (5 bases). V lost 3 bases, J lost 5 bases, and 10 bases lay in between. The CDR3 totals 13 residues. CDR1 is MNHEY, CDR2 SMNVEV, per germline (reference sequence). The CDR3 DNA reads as TGTGCCAGCAGTTTCGGGGGGTGGACTGAAGCTTTCTTT. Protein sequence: CASSFGGWTEAFF.

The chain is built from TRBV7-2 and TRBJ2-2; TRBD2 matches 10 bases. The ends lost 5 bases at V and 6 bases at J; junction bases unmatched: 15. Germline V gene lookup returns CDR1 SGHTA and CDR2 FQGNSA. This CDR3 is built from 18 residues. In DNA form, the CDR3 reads TGTGCCAGCAGCCTTCTTCCTTCAACTAGCGGGACCCCCGGGGAGCTGTTTTTT. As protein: CASSLLPSTSGTPGELFF.

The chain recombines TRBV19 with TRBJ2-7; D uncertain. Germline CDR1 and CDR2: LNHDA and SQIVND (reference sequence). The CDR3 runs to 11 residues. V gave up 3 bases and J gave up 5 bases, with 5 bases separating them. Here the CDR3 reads CASSIEHEQYF. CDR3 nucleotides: TGTGCCAGTAGTATCGAGCACGAGCAGTACTTC.

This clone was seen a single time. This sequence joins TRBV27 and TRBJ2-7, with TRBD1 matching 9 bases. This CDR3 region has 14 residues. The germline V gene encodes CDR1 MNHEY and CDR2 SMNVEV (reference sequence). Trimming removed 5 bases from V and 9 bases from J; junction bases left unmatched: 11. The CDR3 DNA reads TGTGCCAGCAGTCCTCCGGGACAGGGTTTGGTGCAGTACTTC. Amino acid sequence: CASSPPGQGLVQYF.

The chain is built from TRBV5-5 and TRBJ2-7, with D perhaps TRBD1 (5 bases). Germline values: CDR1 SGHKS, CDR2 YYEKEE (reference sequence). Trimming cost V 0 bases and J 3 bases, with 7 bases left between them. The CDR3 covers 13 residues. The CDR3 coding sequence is TGTGCCAGCAGCTTGGGACAGTACTACGAGCAGTACTTC. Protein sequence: CASSLGQYYEQYF.

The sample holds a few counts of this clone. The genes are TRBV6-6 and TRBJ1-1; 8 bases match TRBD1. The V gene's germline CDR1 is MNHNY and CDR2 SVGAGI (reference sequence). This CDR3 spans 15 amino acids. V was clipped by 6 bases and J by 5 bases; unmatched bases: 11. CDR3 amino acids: CASRPPGQVYTEAFF. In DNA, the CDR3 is TGTGCCAGCAGGCCCCCGGGACAGGTATATACTGAAGCTTTCTTT.

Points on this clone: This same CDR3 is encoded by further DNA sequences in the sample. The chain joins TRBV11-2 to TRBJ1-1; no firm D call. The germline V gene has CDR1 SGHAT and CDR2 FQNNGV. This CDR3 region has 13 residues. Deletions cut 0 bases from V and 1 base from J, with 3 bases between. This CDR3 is CASSLDRNTEAFF. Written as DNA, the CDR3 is TGTGCCAGCAGCTTAGACCGGAACACTGAAGCTTTCTTT.

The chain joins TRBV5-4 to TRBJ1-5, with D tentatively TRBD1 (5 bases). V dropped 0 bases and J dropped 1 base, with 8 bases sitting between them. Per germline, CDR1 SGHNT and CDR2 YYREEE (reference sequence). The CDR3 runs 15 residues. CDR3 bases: TGTGCCAGCAGCTTGGGCAAGGGGAGCAATCAGCCCCAGCATTTT. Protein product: CASSLGKGSNQPQHF.

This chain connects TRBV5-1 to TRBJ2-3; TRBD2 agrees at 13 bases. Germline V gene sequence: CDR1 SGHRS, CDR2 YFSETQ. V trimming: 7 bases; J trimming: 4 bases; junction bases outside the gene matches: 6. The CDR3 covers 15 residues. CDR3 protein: CASSTSGRSADTQYF. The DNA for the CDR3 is TGCGCCAGCTCGACTAGCGGGAGGTCGGCAGATACGCAGTATTTT. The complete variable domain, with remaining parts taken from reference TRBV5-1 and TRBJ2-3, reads KAGVTQTPRYLIKTRGQQVTLSCSPISGHRSVSWYQQTPGQGLQFLFEYFSETQRNKGNFPGRFSGRQFSNSRSEMNVSTLELGDSALYLCASSTSGRSADTQYFGPGTRLTVL.

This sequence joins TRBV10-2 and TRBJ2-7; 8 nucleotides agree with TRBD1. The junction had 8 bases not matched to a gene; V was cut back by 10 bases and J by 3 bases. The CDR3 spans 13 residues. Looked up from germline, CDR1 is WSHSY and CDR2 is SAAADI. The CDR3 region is CATGGGQGYEQYF. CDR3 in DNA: TGCGCCACCGGGGGTGGACAGGGCTACGAGCAGTACTTC.

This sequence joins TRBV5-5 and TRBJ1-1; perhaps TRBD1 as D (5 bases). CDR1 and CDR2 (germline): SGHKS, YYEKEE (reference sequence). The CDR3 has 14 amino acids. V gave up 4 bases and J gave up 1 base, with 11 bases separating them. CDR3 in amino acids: CASSTTGGNTEAFF. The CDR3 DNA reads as TGTGCCAGCAGCACCACGGGGGGGAACACTGAAGCTTTCTTT.

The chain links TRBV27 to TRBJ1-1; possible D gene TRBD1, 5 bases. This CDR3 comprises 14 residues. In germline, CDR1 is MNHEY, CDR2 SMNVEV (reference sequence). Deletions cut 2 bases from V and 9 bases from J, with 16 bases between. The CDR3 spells CASSLSWGSPKAFF. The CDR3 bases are TGTGCCAGCAGTTTAAGCTGGGGCAGCCCTAAAGCTTTCTTT.

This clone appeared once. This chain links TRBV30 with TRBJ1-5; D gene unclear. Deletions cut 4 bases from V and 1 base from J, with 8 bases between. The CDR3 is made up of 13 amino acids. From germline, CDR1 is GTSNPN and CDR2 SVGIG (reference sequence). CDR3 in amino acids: CAWTGRSNQPQHF. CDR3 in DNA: TGTGCCTGGACGGGTAGGAGCAATCAGCCCCAGCATTTT.

CDR3 in amino acids: CASSQGYRGSNYGYTF. CDR3 bases: TGCGCCAGCAGCCAAGGTTACAGGGGCTCTAACTATGGCTACACCTTC. This chain uses TRBV4-1 with TRBJ1-2; 7 bases are shared with TRBD1. This CDR3 is built from 16 residues. Germline CDR1 and CDR2: MGHRA and YSYEKL. V gave up 1 base and J gave up 0 bases; unmatched junction bases: 5.

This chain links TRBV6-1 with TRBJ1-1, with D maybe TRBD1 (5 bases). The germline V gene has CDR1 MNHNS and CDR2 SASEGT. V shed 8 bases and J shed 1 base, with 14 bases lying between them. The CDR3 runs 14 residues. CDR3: CASQRGGANTEAFF. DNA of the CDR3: TGTGCCAGCCAAAGGGGAGGGGCGAACACTGAAGCTTTCTTT.

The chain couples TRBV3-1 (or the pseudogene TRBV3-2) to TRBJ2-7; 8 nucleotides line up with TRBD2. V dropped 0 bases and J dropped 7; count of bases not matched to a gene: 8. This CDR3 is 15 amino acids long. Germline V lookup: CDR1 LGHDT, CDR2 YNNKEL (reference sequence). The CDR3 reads CASSQDFQREREQYF. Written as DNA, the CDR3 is TGTGCCAGCAGCCAAGATTTCCAGCGGGAGCGTGAGCAGTACTTC.

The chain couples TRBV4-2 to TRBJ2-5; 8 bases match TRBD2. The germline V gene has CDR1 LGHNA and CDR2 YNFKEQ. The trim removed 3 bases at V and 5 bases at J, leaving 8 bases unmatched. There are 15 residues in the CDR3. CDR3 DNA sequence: TGTGCCAGCAGCCATAGAAGCGGGAGCGTTGAGACCCAGTACTTC. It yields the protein CASSHRSGSVETQYF.

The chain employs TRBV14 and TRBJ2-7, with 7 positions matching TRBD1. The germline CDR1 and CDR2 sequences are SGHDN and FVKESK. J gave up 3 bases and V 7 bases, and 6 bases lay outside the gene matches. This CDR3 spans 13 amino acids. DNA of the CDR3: TGTGCCAGCACCCCACAGGGGCACTACGAGCAGTACTTC. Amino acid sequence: CASTPQGHYEQYF.

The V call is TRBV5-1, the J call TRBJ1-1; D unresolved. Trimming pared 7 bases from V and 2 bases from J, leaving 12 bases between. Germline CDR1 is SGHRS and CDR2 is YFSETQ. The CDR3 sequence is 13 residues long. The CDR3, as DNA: TGCGCCAGCGGTGAGCAGGCTAACACTGAAGCTTTCTTT. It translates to CASGEQANTEAFF.

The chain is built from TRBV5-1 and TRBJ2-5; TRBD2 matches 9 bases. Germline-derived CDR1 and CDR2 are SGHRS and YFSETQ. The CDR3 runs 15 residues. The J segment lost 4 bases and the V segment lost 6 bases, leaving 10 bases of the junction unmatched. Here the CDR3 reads CASTINSGSLETQYF. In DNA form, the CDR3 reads TGCGCCAGCACCATCAATAGCGGGAGCTTAGAGACCCAGTACTTC.

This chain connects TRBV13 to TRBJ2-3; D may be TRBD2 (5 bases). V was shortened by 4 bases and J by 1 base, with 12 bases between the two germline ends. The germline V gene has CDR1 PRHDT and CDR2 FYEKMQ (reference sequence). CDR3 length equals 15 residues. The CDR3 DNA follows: TGTGCCAGCAGCTCCGAGGGCAGCCGCACAGATACGCAGTATTTT. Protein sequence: CASSSEGSRTDTQYF.

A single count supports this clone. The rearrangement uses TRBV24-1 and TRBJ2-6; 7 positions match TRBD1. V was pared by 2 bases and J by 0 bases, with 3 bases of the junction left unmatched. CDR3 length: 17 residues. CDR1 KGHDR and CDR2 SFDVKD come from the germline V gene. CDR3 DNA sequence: TGTGCCACCAGTGATTCCAGGACAGGCTCTGGGGCCAACGTCCTGACTTTC. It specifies CATSDSRTGSGANVLTF.